Below, 27 T cell receptor beta chains from the same sample are listed, as sequenced in a study of CD8+ T cells in alopecia areata. Specified treatment: oral pan-JAK inhibitor, 5-10 mg twice daily. Extracted from the samples, RNA was reverse transcribed into cDNA to serve as the sequencing template. TCRdb keeps only in-frame clones here, not all; method: immunoSEQ multiplex PCR. Seen here are around 160,000 clones, 60% to 75% observed once, and the top ten hold around 14%. Here the sequenced sample was CD4+ T cells sorted from blood, taken at week 24, from a patient treated with tofacitinib. The receptor set was obtained from a human donor with alopecia areata.

This sequence joins TRBV30 and TRBJ1-5, with TRBD1 identical over 7 bases. The V and J ends lost 5 bases and 6 bases, in that order; junction bases with no gene match: 4. This CDR3 has 12 residues. CDR1 and CDR2 (germline): GTSNPN, SVGIG (reference sequence). The CDR3 nucleotides read TGTGCCTGGGACAGGGTGGGTCAGCCCCAGCATTTT. Protein sequence: CAWDRVGQPQHF.

This clone occurred once. V gene TRBV10-3 combines with J gene TRBJ1-2; 10 bases are a match to TRBD1. CDR1 and CDR2 from the germline V gene are ENHRY and SYGVKD. The J segment lost 8 bases and the V segment lost 10 bases, leaving 16 bases of the junction unmatched. CDR3 length: 15 amino acids. CDR3 loop: CASWPGQGSVKGYTF. The DNA for the CDR3 is TGTGCCAGTTGGCCGGGACAGGGGTCCGTGAAGGGCTACACCTTC.

This clone occurred once. The chain's CDR3 is CASSVVLDTGELFF. The CDR3, as DNA: TGTGCCAGCAGCGTGGTACTGGACACCGGGGAGCTGTTTTTT. The V call is TRBV9, the J call TRBJ2-2; D is undetermined. The V gene's germline CDR1 is SGDLS and CDR2 YYNGEE. V was cut by 2 bases and J by 3 bases, with 8 bases left in between. There are 14 residues in the CDR3.

Concerning this clone: In the same sample, other DNA sequences code for this CDR3. J is TRBJ2-3 and V is TRBV13; D is unclear. V was clipped by 5 bases and J by 1 base, with 4 bases between them. This CDR3 spans 12 amino acids. CDR1 PRHDT and CDR2 FYEKMQ come from the germline V gene (reference sequence). The CDR3 loop reads CASSLRTDTQYF. CDR3 coding DNA: TGTGCCAGCAGCCTTCGCACAGATACGCAGTATTTT.

A few counts support this clone. The chain combines TRBV29-1 with TRBJ2-3, with 8 bases matching TRBD1. J gave up 4 bases and V 3 bases, and 12 bases lay outside the gene matches. This CDR3 contains 16 residues. In germline, CDR1 is SQVTM, CDR2 ANQGSEA. This CDR3 reads CSVEPGTGGWADTQYF. DNA for the CDR3: TGCAGCGTTGAGCCTGGTACAGGGGGTTGGGCAGATACGCAGTATTTT.

The table lists this clone with a count of one. This chain links TRBV6-5 with TRBJ1-4, with D perhaps TRBD1 (5 bases). The CDR3 sequence is 15 residues long. CDR1 is MNHEY, CDR2 SVGAGI, per germline. V was cut by 2 bases and J by 6 bases, with 13 bases left in between. DNA for the CDR3: TGTGCCAGCAGTTACACAGCGGGGACCCATGAAAAACTGTTTTTT. It codes for CASSYTAGTHEKLFF.

The chain uses TRBV5-1 and TRBJ2-7, with 7 nucleotides matching TRBD1. Losses at the gene ends were 4 bases for V and 1 base for J; bases not matched to a gene: 5. Germline CDR1 reads SGHRS; CDR2 reads YFSETQ. This CDR3 is 14 amino acids long. This chain's CDR3 is CASSPTGQSYEQYF. CDR3 in DNA: TGCGCCAGCAGCCCAACGGGACAGTCCTACGAGCAGTACTTC.

This clone was detected only a few times. V and J are TRBV27 and TRBJ1-3; possible D gene TRBD1, 5 bases. CDR1 is MNHEY and CDR2 is SMNVEV in the germline V gene (reference sequence). V was clipped by 3 bases and J by 2 bases, with 11 bases between them. The CDR3 has 15 residues. This chain's CDR3 is CASSLKGRTGNTIYF. CDR3 DNA sequence: TGTGCCAGCAGTTTGAAGGGACGGACTGGAAACACCATATATTTT.

This rearrangement joins TRBV9 to TRBJ1-6, with D maybe TRBD1 (5 bases). Germline loops: CDR1 SGDLS, CDR2 YYNGEE. Between the trimmed V and J ends, which lost 0 bases and 9 bases, there was a span of 10 bases. The CDR3 spans 14 residues. The CDR3 here is CASSVEGGGSPLHF. The CDR3 bases are TGTGCCAGCAGCGTAGAGGGCGGGGGTTCACCCCTCCACTTT.

A remark on this clone: At one end, the junction sequence differs from germline, possibly due to a read error. The V call is TRBV9, the J call TRBJ1-2; TRBD1 is a possible D gene (5 bases). This CDR3 has 9 amino acids. Germline assignment: CDR1 SGDLS and CDR2 YYNGEE. The CDR3, as DNA: TGTGCCAGCAGCCCCGAGGGGCCCTTC. It yields the protein CASSPEGPF. Filled out from reference TRBV9 and TRBJ1-2, the complete variable domain reads DSGVTQTPKHLITATGQRVTLRCSPRSGDLSVYWYQQSLDQGLQFLIQYYNGEERAKGNILERFSAQQFPDLHSELNLSSLELGDSALYFCASSPEGPFGSGTRLTVV.

The gene calls are TRBV25-1 and TRBJ2-7, with TRBD1 matching 8 bases. CDR3 length equals 15 residues. Trimming removed 1 base from V and 4 bases from J; junction bases left unmatched: 6. The V gene's germline CDR1 is MGHDK and CDR2 SYGVNS. The CDR3 region is CASSEFDRGKYEQYF. The CDR3 nucleotides are TGTGCCAGCAGTGAATTCGACAGGGGCAAGTACGAGCAGTACTTC.

This clone was detected only once. The chain combines TRBV19 with TRBJ1-5; no definite D call. The CDR3 is 16 amino acids. Trimming left V 7 bases short and J 0 bases short, with 16 bases between. Germline V gives CDR1 LNHDA, CDR2 SQIVND (reference sequence). In nucleotides, the CDR3 is TGTGCCAGTAAGATGGATGGCGGCTATAGCAATCAGCCCCAGCATTTT. This gives the protein CASKMDGGYSNQPQHF.

The chain couples TRBV4-2 to TRBJ1-2; no firm D call. Between the trimmed V and J ends, which lost 3 bases and 2 bases, there was a span of 10 bases. Germline loops: CDR1 LGHNA, CDR2 YNFKEQ. The CDR3 totals 14 residues. The CDR3 sequence is CASSQDDLNYGYTF. The CDR3 DNA sequence: TGTGCCAGCAGCCAGGATGATCTAAACTATGGCTACACCTTC.

The J gene is TRBJ1-1, the V gene TRBV4-1; the D gene is possibly TRBD1 (6 bases). The CDR3 spans 12 residues. V dropped 3 bases and J dropped 12 bases, with 14 bases sitting between them. CDR1 is MGHRA and CDR2 is YSYEKL in the germline V gene. The CDR3 loop reads CASSHLQDSPFF. CDR3 in DNA: TGCGCCAGCAGCCACCTACAGGACAGTCCTTTCTTT.

The chain employs TRBV6-1 and TRBJ2-1; D remains unclear. V was trimmed by 4 bases and J by 6 bases, leaving 7 bases between them. The CDR3 is 12 residues long. CDR1 and CDR2 from the germline V gene are MNHNS and SASEGT. The CDR3, as DNA: TGTGCCAGCAGTGTGGGGTTCAATGAGCAGTTCTTC. This sequence encodes CASSVGFNEQFF.

Comment on this clone: At the DNA level, this CDR3 is encoded by other sequences in the same sample as well. The chain joins TRBV29-1 to TRBJ2-1; 8 bases map to TRBD2. The V and J ends lost 2 bases and 6 bases, in that order; junction bases with no gene match: 3. Germline-derived CDR1 and CDR2 are SQVTM and ANQGSEA. The CDR3 has 13 residues. The CDR3 loop reads CSVERGGFNEQFF. DNA of the CDR3: TGCAGCGTTGAACGGGGGGGTTTCAATGAGCAGTTCTTC.

This chain links TRBV23-1 with TRBJ2-5, with D uncertain. Being an ORF, TRBV23-1 has a function that is uncertain. The V end lost 7 bases, the J end lost 4 bases, and 10 bases lay between the germline ends. The CDR3 totals 12 residues. CDR3 nucleotide sequence: TGCGCCAGCACCGAGGTGTTAGAGACCCAGTACTTC. This codes for CASTEVLETQYF.

This clone was recorded only once. In DNA, the CDR3 is TGCAGCGGCTACGAGCAGTACTTC. Translation gives CSGYEQYF. The chain carries TRBV29-1 and TRBJ2-7; D unclear. The CDR3 extends over 8 amino acids. Trimming cost V 7 bases and J 3 bases, with 1 base left between them. Germline lookup yields CDR1 SQVTM and CDR2 ANQGSEA.

The chain links TRBV30 to TRBJ1-4; 8 bases are shared with TRBD1. Germline CDR1 and CDR2: GTSNPN and SVGIG (reference sequence). The CDR3 is 14 amino acids. The V segment lost 2 bases and the J segment 3 bases; nucleotides outside the gene matches: 2. CDR3 DNA: TGTGCCTGGAGTATACAGGGGGCTAATGAAAAACTGTTTTTT. Protein sequence: CAWSIQGANEKLFF.

V gene TRBV29-1 combines with J gene TRBJ2-5; 7 nucleotides agree with TRBD1. The CDR3 is 13 residues long. The junction had 5 bases not matched to a gene; V was cut back by 4 bases and J by 3 bases. Germline V gene sequence: CDR1 SQVTM, CDR2 ANQGSEA. The CDR3 reads CSVVRDRKETQYF. The CDR3 nucleotides read TGCAGCGTTGTGAGGGACAGAAAAGAGACCCAGTACTTC. Based on the CDR3 plus reference TRBV29-1 and TRBJ2-5, the full variable domain is SAVISQKPSRDICQRGTSLTIQCQVDSQVTMMFWYRQQPGQSLTLIATANQGSEATYESGFVIDKFPISRPNLTFSTLTVSNMSPEDSSIYLCSVVRDRKETQYFGPGTRLLVL.

This sequence joins TRBV4-1 and TRBJ2-6, with D unclear. The CDR3 is 19 amino acids. The germline V and J ends were trimmed by 2 bases and 0 bases, with 17 bases remaining between them. Germline assignment: CDR1 MGHRA and CDR2 YSYEKL. CDR3 DNA sequence: TGCGCCAGCAGCCAAATGCGCCACTCCCAGGACTCTGGGGCCAACGTCCTGACTTTC. This codes for CASSQMRHSQDSGANVLTF.

As to this clone: Different DNA sequences within this sample yield the same CDR3. V is TRBV4-1 and J is TRBJ2-7; D uncertain. Germline V CDR1 and CDR2: MGHRA, YSYEKL. V was pared by 0 bases and J by 2 bases, with 2 bases between. This CDR3 comprises 12 residues. CDR3 sequence reads: CASSQDAYEQYF. DNA for the CDR3: TGCGCCAGCAGCCAAGATGCCTACGAGCAGTACTTC.

This chain uses TRBV30 with TRBJ2-3, with 9 nucleotides matching TRBD2. Trimming at V came to 2 bases and at J to 3 bases, leaving 6 bases not matched to a gene. The germline V gene encodes CDR1 GTSNPN and CDR2 SVGIG (reference sequence). The CDR3 loop spans 15 amino acids. Here the CDR3 reads CAWSMSGGLTDTQYF. Here the CDR3 DNA reads TGTGCCTGGAGTATGAGCGGGGGGCTTACAGATACGCAGTATTTT.

This clone was counted between two and nine times. V usage is TRBV2 and J usage is TRBJ2-3, with TRBD2 identical over 7 bases. The germline V gene has CDR1 SNHLY and CDR2 FYNNEI. Losses at the gene ends were 3 bases for V and 6 bases for J; bases not matched to a gene: 6. The CDR3 covers 14 residues. CDR3: CASSEAGVRDTQYF. The CDR3 DNA reads as TGTGCCAGCAGTGAGGCGGGGGTAAGGGATACGCAGTATTTT.

The chain joins TRBV29-1 to TRBJ1-5; TRBD1 might be the D (6 bases). This CDR3 spans 15 amino acids. V was shortened by 5 bases and J by 2 bases, with 16 bases between the two germline ends. Germline V gives CDR1 SQVTM, CDR2 ANQGSEA. The DNA of the CDR3 is TGCAGCGTTAGGGAGGGGGGCGGTGGCAATCAGCCCCAGCATTTT. This sequence encodes CSVREGGGGNQPQHF.

This clone showed up just a few times. The chain recombines TRBV6-6 with TRBJ1-2; D perhaps matches TRBD1 (5 bases). CDR3 length: 15 residues. Trimming left V 7 bases short and J 0 bases short, with 15 bases between. From germline, CDR1 is MNHNY and CDR2 SVGAGI (reference sequence). CDR3 region: CASKIGAGSNYGYTF. CDR3 sequence (DNA): TGTGCCAGCAAAATCGGGGCAGGGTCTAACTATGGCTACACCTTC.

The rearrangement joins TRBV4-1 to TRBJ2-3, with TRBD2 matching over 14 bases. The V gene's germline CDR1 is MGHRA and CDR2 YSYEKL. This CDR3 contains 17 residues. V trimming: 3 bases; J trimming: 2 bases; junction bases outside the gene matches: 4. CDR3 in DNA: TGCGCCAGCAGCCAGGGACTAGCGGGGGAACACACAGATACGCAGTATTTT. Its protein product is CASSQGLAGEHTDTQYF.